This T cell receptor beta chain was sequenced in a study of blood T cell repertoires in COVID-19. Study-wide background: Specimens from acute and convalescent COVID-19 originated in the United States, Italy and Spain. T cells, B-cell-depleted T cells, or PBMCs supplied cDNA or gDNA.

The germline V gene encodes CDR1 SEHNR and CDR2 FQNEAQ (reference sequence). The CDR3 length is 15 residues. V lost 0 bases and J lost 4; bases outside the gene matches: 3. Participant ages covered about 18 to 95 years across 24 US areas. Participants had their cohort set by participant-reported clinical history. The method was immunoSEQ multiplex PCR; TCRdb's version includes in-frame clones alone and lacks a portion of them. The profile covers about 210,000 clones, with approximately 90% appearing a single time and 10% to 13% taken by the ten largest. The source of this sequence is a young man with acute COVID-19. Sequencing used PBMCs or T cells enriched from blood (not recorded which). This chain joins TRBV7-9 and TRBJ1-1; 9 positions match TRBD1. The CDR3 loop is CASSLAETGGTEAFF. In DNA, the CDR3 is TGTGCCAGCAGCTTAGCGGAGACAGGGGGCACTGAAGCTTTCTTT.